These 22 T cell receptor beta chains were all obtained from the same sample, sequenced in a study of T cells after yellow fever vaccination. TCRdb ran MiXCR on the 5' RACE reads and lists one entry per CDR3 protein. Of approximately 300,000 distinct CDR3 sequences listed, 10% to 15% were seen once; the top ten hold 0.4% to 0.65%. The sample here was CD4+ T cells sorted from PBMCs, taken 45 days after the yellow fever booster vaccination. The receptors derive from a man aged 30 to 39 who received the YFV17D yellow fever vaccine.

This clonotype has just a few counts. The chain couples TRBV7-2 to TRBJ2-7; 9 bases agree with TRBD1. Germline V lookup: CDR1 SGHTA, CDR2 FQGNSA. The CDR3 has 15 residues. Trimming removed 1 base from V and 5 bases from J; junction bases left unmatched: 6. CDR3 amino acids: CASSLDRGQFNEQYF. CDR3 nucleotide sequence: TGTGCCAGCAGCTTAGACAGGGGGCAATTTAACGAGCAGTACTTC.

The chain recombines TRBV2 with TRBJ2-1; 7 bases align to TRBD2. The length of the CDR3 is 18 residues. CDR1 and CDR2 from the germline V gene are SNHLY and FYNNEI. V was clipped by 5 bases and J by 2 bases; unmatched bases: 15. The CDR3 DNA sequence: TGTGCCAGCAGTTTAGCCCTGAGGGGCGGGAGCCCCTACAATGAGCAGTTCTTC. This translates into CASSLALRGGSPYNEQFF.

This clonotype was seen only a few times. This chain connects TRBV12-3 or TRBV12-4 to TRBJ1-2; TRBD1 might be the D (5 bases). Trimming took 5 bases from V and 4 from J, leaving 11 bases between them. This CDR3 has 13 residues. The CDR3 sequence: CASSTGTPYGYTF. The CDR3 nucleotides read TGTGCCAGCAGTACTGGGACCCCCTATGGCTACACCTTC.

This clonotype was found once. This chain uses TRBV12-3 or TRBV12-4 with TRBJ2-2; D unclear. Trimming shortened V by 2 bases and J by 12 bases, and 22 bases separated the two germline ends. The length of the CDR3 is 16 residues. The CDR3 protein is CASSLMGSLLSGKLFF. The CDR3 region has the DNA TGTGCCAGCAGTTTAATGGGCAGCCTACTGTCTGGGAAGCTGTTTTTT.

The chain combines TRBV5-1 with TRBJ2-5; TRBD2 is a possible D gene (5 bases). Deletions cut 5 bases from V and 0 bases from J, with 14 bases between. The CDR3 spans 15 residues. CDR1 SGHRS and CDR2 YFSETQ come from the germline V gene. The CDR3 here is CASSWASRYQETQYF. CDR3 nucleotide sequence: TGCGCCAGCAGTTGGGCTAGCAGGTACCAAGAGACCCAGTACTTC. The full variable domain, completed using reference TRBV5-1 and TRBJ2-5, is KAGVTQTPRYLIKTRGQQVTLSCSPISGHRSVSWYQQTPGQGLQFLFEYFSETQRNKGNFPGRFSGRQFSNSRSEMNVSTLELGDSALYLCASSWASRYQETQYFGPGTRLLVL.

The rearrangement links TRBV2 to TRBJ2-1; D gene unclear. Trimming shortened V by 5 bases and J by 2 bases, and 13 bases separated the two germline ends. Germline V gene data show CDR1 as SNHLY and CDR2 as FYNNEI. CDR3 size: 15 residues. CDR3 sequence: CASSSDSETYNEQFF. The CDR3 region has the DNA TGTGCCAGCAGTAGTGACTCTGAGACCTACAATGAGCAGTTCTTC.

This clonotype was seen a handful of times. The CDR3 is CASSSKGNEQYF. In nucleotides, the CDR3 is TGTGCCAGCAGCTCGAAGGGAAACGAGCAGTACTTC. V is TRBV7-2 and J is TRBJ2-7, with D hard to call. Trimming took off 4 bases at V and 5 bases at J, with 9 bases between the two ends. This CDR3 region has 12 residues. From germline, CDR1 is SGHTA and CDR2 FQGNSA.

The chain carries TRBV4-3 and TRBJ2-1; tentatively, D is TRBD1 or TRBD2 (5 bases each). Per germline, CDR1 LGHNA and CDR2 YSLEER. CDR3 length: 15 residues. Trimming removed 4 bases from V and 9 bases from J, with 19 bases in between. The CDR3 bases are TGCGCCAGCAGCCGGGATCTAGCTGGGGACGGTGAGCAGTTCTTC. Residues: CASSRDLAGDGEQFF.

The chain is built from TRBV19 and TRBJ2-5; D not certain. CDR1 is LNHDA, CDR2 SQIVND, per germline (reference sequence). The CDR3 loop spans 15 amino acids. V shed 2 bases and J shed 1 base, with 11 bases lying between them. CDR3 amino acids: CASSIWGAAQETQYF. CDR3 nucleotide sequence: TGTGCCAGTAGTATATGGGGTGCGGCCCAAGAGACCCAGTACTTC.

This clonotype was found a few times. The chain links TRBV20-1 to TRBJ2-1; no definite D call. The germline CDR1 and CDR2 sequences are DFQATT and SNEGSKA (reference sequence). This CDR3 has 15 residues. With 6 bases removed from V and 0 bases from J, the gap between germline ends came to 15 bases. CDR3 loop: CSAVETVSSYNEQFF. The CDR3 DNA reads as TGCAGTGCGGTCGAGACGGTTAGCTCCTACAATGAGCAGTTCTTC.

There are many counts of this clonotype. V is TRBV20-1 and J is TRBJ2-3; D is tentatively TRBD1 or TRBD2 (5 bases each). The CDR3 consists of 17 residues. V lost 4 bases, J lost 0 bases, and 20 bases lay in between. Germline CDR1 is DFQATT and CDR2 is SNEGSKA (reference sequence). The CDR3 DNA sequence: TGCAGTGCTATAGGCGCCAGGGCTAGCTCCAGCACAGATACGCAGTATTTT. It codes for CSAIGARASSSTDTQYF.

The chain employs TRBV5-1 and TRBJ2-7; D is ambiguous. Germline V lookup: CDR1 SGHRS, CDR2 YFSETQ. This CDR3 is 14 amino acids long. V was clipped by 4 bases and J by 1 base, with 12 bases between them. CDR3 coding DNA: TGCGCCAGCAGCCCCTTTGGGGATTCCTACGAGCAGTACTTC. Protein product: CASSPFGDSYEQYF.

This clonotype was found a few times. The V and J genes are TRBV5-1 and TRBJ2-1, with TRBD1 matching 11 bases. Trimming removed 4 bases from V and 14 bases from J; junction bases left unmatched: 8. The CDR3 contains 13 residues. Per the germline V gene, CDR1 is SGHRS and CDR2 is YFSETQ. The chain's CDR3 is CASSPQGQGAEFF. The CDR3 coding sequence is TGCGCCAGCAGCCCACAAGGACAGGGGGCAGAGTTCTTC.

The chain couples TRBV20-1 to TRBJ2-3; a weak D match, TRBD2 (5 bases). V was pared by 6 bases and J by 3 bases, with 16 bases between. CDR1 is DFQATT and CDR2 is SNEGSKA in the germline V gene (reference sequence). The CDR3 loop spans 14 amino acids. CDR3 DNA sequence: TGCAGTGCAATTAGCGCTCTGGGGACAGATACGCAGTATTTT. This sequence encodes CSAISALGTDTQYF.

The J gene is TRBJ1-5, the V gene TRBV12-3 or TRBV12-4; no definite D call. V was pared by 3 bases and J by 7 bases, with 16 bases between. This CDR3 spans 15 amino acids. The CDR3 region has the DNA TGTGCCAGCAGTTTTGGTCTGGGTGCAGGACAGCCCCAGCATTTT. This translates into CASSFGLGAGQPQHF.

The rearrangement uses TRBV29-1 and TRBJ1-1; 7 bases are shared with TRBD1. The CDR3 is made up of 13 amino acids. Germline V gene data show CDR1 as SQVTM and CDR2 as ANQGSEA. V trimming: 6 bases; J trimming: 9 bases; junction bases outside the gene matches: 13. This chain's CDR3 is CSVSIPGGGKAFF. In nucleotides, the CDR3 is TGCAGCGTGTCTATCCCAGGGGGTGGAAAAGCTTTCTTT.

This clonotype has ten or more counts. This chain joins TRBV12-3 or TRBV12-4 and TRBJ2-5; 7 bases map to TRBD2. V gave up 0 bases and J gave up 4 bases; unmatched junction bases: 2. The CDR3 contains 14 residues. CDR3 sequence: CASSLAGGRETQYF. CDR3 sequence (DNA): TGTGCCAGCAGTTTAGCGGGAGGGCGAGAGACCCAGTACTTC.

This clonotype was counted a few times. The chain joins TRBV7-2 to TRBJ2-1, with 7 nucleotides matching TRBD2. CDR1 and CDR2 from the germline V gene are SGHTA and FQGNSA. V shed 2 bases, J shed 9 bases, and the junction held 4 bases outside the gene matches. The CDR3 covers 13 residues. The CDR3 coding sequence is TGTGCCAGCAGCTTACTACGGGAGGTTGAGCAGTTCTTC. Translating it yields CASSLLREVEQFF.

This clonotype has just a few counts. V gene TRBV6-5 combines with J gene TRBJ2-3; 11 nucleotides align to TRBD2. This CDR3 has 15 residues. From germline, CDR1 is MNHEY and CDR2 SVGAGI. Trimming took 7 bases from V and 3 from J; bases not matched to a gene: 6. The CDR3 reads CASKLLAGATDTQYF. The CDR3 bases are TGTGCCAGCAAATTACTAGCGGGAGCGACAGATACGCAGTATTTT.

The V gene is TRBV28, the J gene TRBJ2-6, with 7 bases matching TRBD1. Losses at the gene ends were 6 bases for V and 6 bases for J; bases not matched to a gene: 8. The CDR3 covers 15 residues. CDR1 is MDHEN and CDR2 is SYDVKM in the germline V gene. CDR3 amino acids: CASSRQGLVANVLTF. CDR3 nucleotides: TGTGCCAGCAGCAGACAGGGTTTGGTGGCCAACGTCCTGACTTTC.

This clonotype has a handful of counts. The rearrangement uses TRBV7-2 and TRBJ2-1; perhaps TRBD2 as D (6 bases). In germline, CDR1 is SGHTA, CDR2 FQGNSA. This CDR3 is built from 13 residues. V was trimmed by 1 base and J by 7 bases, leaving 8 bases between them. In nucleotides, the CDR3 is TGTGCCAGCAGCTTAGTCGCGGGGAATGAGCAGTTCTTC. Protein product: CASSLVAGNEQFF.

This clonotype was counted between two and nine times. The chain combines TRBV20-1 with TRBJ1-3; D is uncertain. Per germline, CDR1 DFQATT and CDR2 SNEGSKA (reference sequence). The V and J ends lost 6 bases and 4 bases respectively, with 10 bases between them. The CDR3 runs 12 residues. CDR3 sequence: CSAPDTGNTIYF. CDR3 nucleotides: TGCAGTGCCCCCGACACGGGAAACACCATATATTTT.